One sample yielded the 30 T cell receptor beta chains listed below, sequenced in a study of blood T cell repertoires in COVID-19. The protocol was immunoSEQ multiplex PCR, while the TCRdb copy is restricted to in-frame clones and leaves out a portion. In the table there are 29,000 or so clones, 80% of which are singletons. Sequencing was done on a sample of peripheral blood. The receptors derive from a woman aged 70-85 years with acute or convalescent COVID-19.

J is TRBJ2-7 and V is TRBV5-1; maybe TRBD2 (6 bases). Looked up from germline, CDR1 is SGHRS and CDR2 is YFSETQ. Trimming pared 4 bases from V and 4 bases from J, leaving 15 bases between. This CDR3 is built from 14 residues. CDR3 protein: CASSPNGTPYEQYF. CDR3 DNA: TGCGCCAGCAGCCCAAACGGGACTCCATACGAGCAGTACTTC.

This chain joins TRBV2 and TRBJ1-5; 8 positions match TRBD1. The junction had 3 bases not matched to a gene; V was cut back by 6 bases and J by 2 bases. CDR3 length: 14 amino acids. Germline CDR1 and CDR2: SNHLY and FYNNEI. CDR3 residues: CASRDRDGNQPQHF. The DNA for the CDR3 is TGTGCCAGCAGGGACAGGGACGGCAATCAGCCCCAGCATTTT.

The CDR3 nucleotides are TGCAGTGGGGTTAGCGGGGAGACCCAGTACTTC. Translation gives CSGVSGETQYF. This sequence joins TRBV20-1 and TRBJ2-5; 7 bases align to TRBD2. The CDR3 consists of 11 residues. Germline V lookup: CDR1 DFQATT, CDR2 SNEGSKA (reference sequence). Trimming at V came to 7 bases and at J to 5 bases, leaving 4 bases not matched to a gene.

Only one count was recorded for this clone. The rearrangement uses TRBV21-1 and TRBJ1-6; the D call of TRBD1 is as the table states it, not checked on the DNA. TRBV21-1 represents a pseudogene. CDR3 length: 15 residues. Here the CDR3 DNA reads TGTGCCAGCAACGGATCGGACAGGGACAATTCACCCCTCCACTTT. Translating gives CASNGSDRDNSPLHF.

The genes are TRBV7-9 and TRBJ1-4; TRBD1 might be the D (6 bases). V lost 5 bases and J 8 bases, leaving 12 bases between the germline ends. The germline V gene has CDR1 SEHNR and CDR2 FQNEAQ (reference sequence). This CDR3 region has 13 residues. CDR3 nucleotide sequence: TGTGCCAGCAGCCGACAGGATCTCGAAAAACTGTTTTTT. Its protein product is CASSRQDLEKLFF.

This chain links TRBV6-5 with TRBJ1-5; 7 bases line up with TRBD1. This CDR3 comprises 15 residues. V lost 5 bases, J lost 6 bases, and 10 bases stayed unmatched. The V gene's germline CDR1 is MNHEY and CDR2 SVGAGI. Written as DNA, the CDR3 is TGTGCCAGCAGTCTAGACAGGGTCGGTGGTCAGCCCCAGCATTTT. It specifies CASSLDRVGGQPQHF.

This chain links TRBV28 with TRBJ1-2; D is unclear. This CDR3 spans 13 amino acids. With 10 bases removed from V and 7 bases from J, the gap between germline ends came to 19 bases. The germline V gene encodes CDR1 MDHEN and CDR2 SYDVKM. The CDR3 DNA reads TGTGCCACCAAGGCAGGTCCCAAGATTGGCTACACCTTC. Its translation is CATKAGPKIGYTF.

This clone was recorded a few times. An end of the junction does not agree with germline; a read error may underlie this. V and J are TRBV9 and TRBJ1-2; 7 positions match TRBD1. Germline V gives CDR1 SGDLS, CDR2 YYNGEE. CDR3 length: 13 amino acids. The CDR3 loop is CASSPQSTGSYTF. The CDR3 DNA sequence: TGTGCCAGCAGCCCACAATCGACAGGGAGCTATACCTTC.

Written as DNA, the CDR3 is TGTGCCAGCAGTTACCTGACAGGGACTAATGAAAAACTGTTTTTT. Its translation is CASSYLTGTNEKLFF. The gene calls are TRBV6-6 and TRBJ1-4; 7 bases are a match to TRBD1. Trimming removed 2 bases from V and 2 bases from J; junction bases left unmatched: 2. CDR3 length: 15 amino acids. Germline-derived CDR1 and CDR2 are MNHNY and SVGAGI (reference sequence).

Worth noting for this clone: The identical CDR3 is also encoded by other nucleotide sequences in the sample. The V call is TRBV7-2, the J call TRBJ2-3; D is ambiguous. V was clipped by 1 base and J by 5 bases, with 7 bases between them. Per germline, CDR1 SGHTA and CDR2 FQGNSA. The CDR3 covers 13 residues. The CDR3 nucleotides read TGTGCCAGCAGCTTAGGGCTAGGAGATACGCAGTATTTT. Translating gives CASSLGLGDTQYF.

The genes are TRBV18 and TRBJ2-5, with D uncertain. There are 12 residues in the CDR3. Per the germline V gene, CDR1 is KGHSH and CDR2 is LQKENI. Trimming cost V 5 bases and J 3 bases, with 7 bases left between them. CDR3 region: CASSWQEETQYF. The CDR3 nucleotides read TGTGCCAGCTCATGGCAGGAAGAGACCCAGTACTTC.

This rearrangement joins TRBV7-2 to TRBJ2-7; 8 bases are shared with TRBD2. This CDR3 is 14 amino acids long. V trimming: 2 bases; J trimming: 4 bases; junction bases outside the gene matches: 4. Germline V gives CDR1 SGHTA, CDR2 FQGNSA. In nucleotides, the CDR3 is TGTGCCAGCAGCTTATTTCGGGAGGGTTACGAGCAGTACTTC. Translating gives CASSLFREGYEQYF.

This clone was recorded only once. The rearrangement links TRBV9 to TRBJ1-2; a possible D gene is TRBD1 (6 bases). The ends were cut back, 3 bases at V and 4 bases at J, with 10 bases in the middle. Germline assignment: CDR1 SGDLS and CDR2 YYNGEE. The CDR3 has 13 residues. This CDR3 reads CASSAQGSYGYTF. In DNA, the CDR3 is TGTGCCAGCAGCGCACAGGGTTCCTATGGCTACACCTTC. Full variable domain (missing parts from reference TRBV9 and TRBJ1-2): DSGVTQTPKHLITATGQRVTLRCSPRSGDLSVYWYQQSLDQGLQFLIQYYNGEERAKGNILERFSAQQFPDLHSELNLSSLELGDSALYFCASSAQGSYGYTFGSGTRLTVV.

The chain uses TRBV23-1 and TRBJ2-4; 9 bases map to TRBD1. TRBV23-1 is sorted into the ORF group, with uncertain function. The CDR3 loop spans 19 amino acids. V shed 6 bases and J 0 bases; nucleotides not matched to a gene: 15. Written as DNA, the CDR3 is TGCGCCAGCAGCCCCTCTGATAGACAGGGGGTCGTAGCCAAAAACATTCAGTACTTC. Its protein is CASSPSDRQGVVAKNIQYF.

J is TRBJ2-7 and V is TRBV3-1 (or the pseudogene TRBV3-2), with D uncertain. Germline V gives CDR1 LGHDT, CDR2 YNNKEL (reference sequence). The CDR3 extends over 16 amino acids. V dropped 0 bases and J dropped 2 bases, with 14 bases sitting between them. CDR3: CASSQDKYSRAYEQYF. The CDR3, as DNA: TGTGCCAGCAGCCAAGATAAATACTCCCGAGCCTACGAGCAGTACTTC.

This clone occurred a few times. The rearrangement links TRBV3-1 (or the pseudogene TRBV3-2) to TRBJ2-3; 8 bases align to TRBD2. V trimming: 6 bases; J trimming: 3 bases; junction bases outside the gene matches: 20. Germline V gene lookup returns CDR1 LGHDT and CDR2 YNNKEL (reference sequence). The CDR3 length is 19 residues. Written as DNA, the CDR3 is TGTGCCAGCAGAAAAAGCAACAGCGGGAGTAATACACGGACAGATACGCAGTATTTT. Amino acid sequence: CASRKSNSGSNTRTDTQYF.

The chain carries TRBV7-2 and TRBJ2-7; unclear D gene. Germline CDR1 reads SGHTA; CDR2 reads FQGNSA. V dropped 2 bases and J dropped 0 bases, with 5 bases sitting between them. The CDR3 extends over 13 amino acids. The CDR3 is CASSLHFSYEQYF. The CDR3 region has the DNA TGTGCCAGCAGCTTACACTTCTCCTACGAGCAGTACTTC. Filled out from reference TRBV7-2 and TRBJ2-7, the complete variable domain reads GAGVSQSPSNKVTEKGKDVELRCDPISGHTALYWYRQSLGQGLEFLIYFQGNSAPDKSGLPSDRFSAERTGGSVSTLTIQRTQQEDSAVYLCASSLHFSYEQYFGPGTRLTVT.

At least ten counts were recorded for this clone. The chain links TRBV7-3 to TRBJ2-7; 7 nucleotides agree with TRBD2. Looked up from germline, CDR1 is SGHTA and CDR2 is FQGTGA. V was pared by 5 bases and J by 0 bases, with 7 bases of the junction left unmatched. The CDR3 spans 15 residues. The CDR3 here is CASSPLTSVSYEQYF. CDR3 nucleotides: TGTGCCAGCAGCCCTCTTACTAGCGTCTCCTACGAGCAGTACTTC.

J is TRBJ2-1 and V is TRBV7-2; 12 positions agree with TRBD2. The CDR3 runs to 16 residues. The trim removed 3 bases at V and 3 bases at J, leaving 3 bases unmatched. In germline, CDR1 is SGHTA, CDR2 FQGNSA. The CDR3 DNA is TGTGCCAGCAGCTTGACGACTAGCGGGAGCTACAATGAGCAGTTCTTC. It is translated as CASSLTTSGSYNEQFF.

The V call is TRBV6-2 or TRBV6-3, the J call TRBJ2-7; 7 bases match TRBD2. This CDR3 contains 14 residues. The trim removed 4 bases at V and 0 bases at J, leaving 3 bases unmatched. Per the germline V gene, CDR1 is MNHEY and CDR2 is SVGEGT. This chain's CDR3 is CASSLGGSSYEQYF. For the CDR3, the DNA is TGTGCCAGCAGTTTGGGGGGGAGCTCCTACGAGCAGTACTTC.

In DNA form, the CDR3 reads TGTGCCAGCAGCCAGGGACAGGGCCGTCAGCCCCAGCATTTT. Protein product: CASSQGQGRQPQHF. The V call is TRBV3-1 (or the pseudogene TRBV3-2), the J call TRBJ1-5, with 9 nucleotides matching TRBD1. The CDR3 is 14 amino acids. Trimming cost V 3 bases and J 6 bases; bases outside gene matches: 3. Germline V lookup: CDR1 LGHDT, CDR2 YNNKEL (reference sequence).

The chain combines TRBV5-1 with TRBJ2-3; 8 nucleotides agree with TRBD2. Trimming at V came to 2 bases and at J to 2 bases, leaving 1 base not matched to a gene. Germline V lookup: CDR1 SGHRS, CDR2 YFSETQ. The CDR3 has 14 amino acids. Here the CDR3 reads CASSLAGVTDTQYF. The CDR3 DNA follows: TGCGCCAGCAGCTTAGCGGGGGTCACAGATACGCAGTATTTT.

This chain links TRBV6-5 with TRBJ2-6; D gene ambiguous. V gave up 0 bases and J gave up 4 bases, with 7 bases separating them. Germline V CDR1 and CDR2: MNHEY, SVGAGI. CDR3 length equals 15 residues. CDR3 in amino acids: CASSYSSVGANVLTF. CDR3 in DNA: TGTGCCAGCAGTTACTCCTCGGTCGGGGCCAACGTCCTGACTTTC.

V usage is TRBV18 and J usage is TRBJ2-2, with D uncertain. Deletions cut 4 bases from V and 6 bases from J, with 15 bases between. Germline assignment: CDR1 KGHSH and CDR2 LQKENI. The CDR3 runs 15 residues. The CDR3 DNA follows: TGTGCCAGCTCACTGTCCAGGTTGGGTTCCGGGGAGCTGTTTTTT. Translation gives CASSLSRLGSGELFF.

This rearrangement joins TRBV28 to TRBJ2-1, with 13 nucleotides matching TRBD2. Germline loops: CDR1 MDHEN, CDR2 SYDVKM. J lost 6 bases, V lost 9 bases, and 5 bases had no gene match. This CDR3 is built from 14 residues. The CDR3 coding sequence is TGTGCCAGTGTGACTAGCGGGGGGACCAATGAGCAGTTCTTC. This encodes CASVTSGGTNEQFF.

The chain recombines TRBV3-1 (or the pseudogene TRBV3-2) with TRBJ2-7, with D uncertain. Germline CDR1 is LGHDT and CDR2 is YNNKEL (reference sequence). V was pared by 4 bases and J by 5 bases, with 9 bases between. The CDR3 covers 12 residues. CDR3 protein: CASSPPNDEQYF. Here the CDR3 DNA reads TGTGCCAGCAGCCCCCCAAATGACGAGCAGTACTTC.

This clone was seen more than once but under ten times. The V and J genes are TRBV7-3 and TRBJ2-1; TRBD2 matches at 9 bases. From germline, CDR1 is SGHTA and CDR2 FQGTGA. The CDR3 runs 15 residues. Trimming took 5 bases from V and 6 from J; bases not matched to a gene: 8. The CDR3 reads CASSPKLAGSNEQFF. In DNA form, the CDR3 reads TGTGCCAGCAGCCCCAAGCTAGCGGGGTCCAATGAGCAGTTCTTC.

This CDR3 is CASSLEPSGLYNEQFF. The CDR3 bases are TGCGCCAGCAGCTTGGAACCTAGCGGGCTCTACAATGAGCAGTTCTTC. J is TRBJ2-1 and V is TRBV5-1, with 8 bases lining up with TRBD2. V was clipped by 0 bases and J by 3 bases; unmatched bases: 5. Germline V CDR1 and CDR2: SGHRS, YFSETQ. CDR3 length: 16 amino acids. Combining the CDR3 with reference TRBV5-1 and TRBJ2-1 gives the whole variable domain KAGVTQTPRYLIKTRGQQVTLSCSPISGHRSVSWYQQTPGQGLQFLFEYFSETQRNKGNFPGRFSGRQFSNSRSEMNVSTLELGDSALYLCASSLEPSGLYNEQFFGPGTRLTVL.

The CDR3 protein is CASSYQISTDTQYF. The DNA of the CDR3 is TGTGCCAGCAGCTATCAAATTAGCACAGATACGCAGTATTTT. The chain uses TRBV7-9 and TRBJ2-3; no clear D gene. The germline V gene encodes CDR1 SEHNR and CDR2 FQNEAQ (reference sequence). Deletions cut 4 bases from V and 0 bases from J, with 8 bases between. The CDR3 length is 14 residues.

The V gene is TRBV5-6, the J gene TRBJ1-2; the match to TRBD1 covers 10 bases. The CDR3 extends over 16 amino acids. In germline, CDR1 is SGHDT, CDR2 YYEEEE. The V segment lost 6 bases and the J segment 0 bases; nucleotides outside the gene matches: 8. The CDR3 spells CASTSIDRGPNYGYTF. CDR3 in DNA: TGTGCCAGCACCTCGATTGACAGGGGGCCTAACTATGGCTACACCTTC.